A single T cell receptor beta chain is shown here with its context. Antigen: not known. This sample is part of a study of cytomegalovirus exposure and HLA in healthy donors. PCR primers comprised 60 Vbeta and 13 Jbeta primers. Using immunoSEQ multiplex PCR, the repertoire was profiled, and TCRdb retains in-frame clones only, with some absent. Of some 130,000 clones in the sample, about 78% were seen once. The CDR3 covers 13 residues. The germline V gene encodes CDR1 LGHNA and CDR2 YSLEER. V lost 1 base to trimming and J lost 6 bases, with 6 bases between them. Overall study results and limits: The authors later linked a missense DCLRE1C variant to TCR beta V- and J-gene trimming. TCR beta sequences numbering 15,000 to 20,000 were associated with HLA alleles at 0.05 false discovery rate in a later analysis. Relative to equally common others, HLA-associated TCR beta chains showed greater clonal expansion in a later analysis. A few chains linked to CMV were shown in vitro to be specific for CMV antigens.

The chain has TRBV4-3 and TRBJ2-2; D unresolved. Sequencing used PBMCs. The TCR sequence derives from a man aged 45-65 years in good health and CMV-seronegative. CDR3 sequence reads: CASSQGSAGELFF. The CDR3 DNA follows: TGCGCCAGCAGCCAAGGATCGGCCGGGGAGCTGTTTTTT.